The sequence of this T cell receptor (beta chain) was determined in a study of T-cell memory formation after mild COVID-19. Study in general: TCR clusters were largely donor specific. General observations from the study: Clones shrinking from day 15 to 85 showed even CD4/CD8 mixes; later expanders tilted CD4+.

The V gene end was trimmed by 5 bases and the J gene end by 5 bases; junction bases not matched to a gene: 9. CDR3 length equals 14 residues. The germline gives CDR1 SGHKS, CDR2 YYEKEE (reference sequence). TCRdb reprocessed the 5' RACE reads with MiXCR, giving one entry per CDR3 protein. In the table there are about 160,000 distinct CDR3 sequences, around 30% of which are singletons. Comments on this clonotype: Its antigen is not identified.

The sequenced sample consisted of PBMCs or a T cell subset sorted from them (not recorded which). The genes are TRBV5-5 and TRBJ2-5; 7 nucleotides match TRBD1. This TCR derives from an adult woman who had mild COVID-19 (a few samples of this study predate the infection). Cell type and time point are not known. This CDR3 reads CASSLGRGRETQYF. The CDR3 DNA follows: TGTGCCAGCAGTCTCGGTAGGGGGCGGGAGACCCAGTACTTC.